What follows are 19 T cell receptor beta chains derived from one specimen sequenced in a study of blood T cells in healthy people across ages (dated by TCRdb to the mid-2010s). Receptor libraries were prepared by 5' RACE. The reads were generated on an Illumina HiSeq 2500. A second PCR of roughly 6 to 11 cycles was run with a J-beta primer mix and a sample-barcoded 5' primer. Using fastp at Q25 and MiXCR, TCRdb reprocessed the public reads and kept productive beta chains. Here each entry gathers all rows of one CDR3 protein and keeps the most common genes and DNA. Present in this sample are about 780,000 distinct CDR3 sequences, under 30% of which were seen just once. The ten largest clones take up 3% of the sample. These data were also filed under a second study, of T cells of mothers and their children.

Material: blood. The receptor source for this set is a boy younger than 18 in good health.

V gene TRBV2 combines with J gene TRBJ2-5, with TRBD2 matching over 7 bases. The V gene end was trimmed by 1 base and the J gene end by 1 base; junction bases not matched to a gene: 6. The CDR3 runs to 16 residues. Germline CDR1 is SNHLY and CDR2 is FYNNEI. This CDR3 reads CASSEEIAGSQETQYF. CDR3 sequence (DNA): TGTGCCAGCAGTGAAGAGATAGCGGGTTCCCAAGAGACCCAGTACTTC.

This clonotype has more than one count but fewer than ten. The chain employs TRBV27 and TRBJ2-7, with D perhaps TRBD1 (5 bases). This CDR3 contains 15 residues. Looked up from germline, CDR1 is MNHEY and CDR2 is SMNVEV (reference sequence). V gave up 0 bases and J gave up 2 bases, with 11 bases separating them. CDR3 sequence reads: CASSLSLQGTYEQYF. CDR3 DNA sequence: TGTGCCAGCAGTTTATCGCTGCAGGGAACCTACGAGCAGTACTTC.

The chain links TRBV28 to TRBJ1-1; possible D gene TRBD1, 5 bases. The CDR3 runs to 15 residues. Per the germline V gene, CDR1 is MDHEN and CDR2 is SYDVKM. V shed 2 bases and J shed 1 base, with 11 bases lying between them. The CDR3 DNA is TGTGCCAGCAGTTTAAGTAACACAGGGAACACTGAAGCTTTCTTT. This sequence encodes CASSLSNTGNTEAFF.

This clonotype was detected a few times. The chain couples TRBV6-6 to TRBJ2-5; TRBD2 agrees at 11 bases. Germline V gene data show CDR1 as MNHNY and CDR2 as SVGAGI (reference sequence). The CDR3 is 14 residues long. Trimming took 7 bases from V and 4 from J; bases not matched to a gene: 5. The CDR3 DNA reads as TGTGCCAGCATGGTAGCGGGGGGGCTAGAGACCCAGTACTTC. Its translation: CASMVAGGLETQYF.

This chain joins TRBV28 and TRBJ2-7, with no clear D. Trimming removed 8 bases at V and 9 bases at J, with 14 bases between. Germline V lookup: CDR1 MDHEN, CDR2 SYDVKM. The CDR3 runs to 11 residues. The CDR3 region is CASSPSSGQYF. In nucleotides, the CDR3 is TGTGCCAGCTCCCCCAGCTCCGGGCAGTACTTC.

This clonotype was seen once. The CDR3 sequence: CARRTRAGCDTGELFF. DNA for the CDR3: TGTGCCAGGCGTACCCGGGCAGGGTGTGACACCGGGGAGCTGTTTTTT. The genes are TRBV21-1 and TRBJ2-2; the tabulated D call, TRBD1, remains unverified against the DNA. TRBV21-1 is recorded as a pseudogene. This CDR3 spans 16 amino acids.

This clonotype was counted a few times. Its ends do not fully match the called genes, so a read error is possible. This sequence joins TRBV7-6 and TRBJ2-5; D may be TRBD1 or TRBD2 (5 bases each). This CDR3 is 15 amino acids long. Germline CDR1 and CDR2: SGHVS and FNYEAQ. In nucleotides, the CDR3 is TGTGCCAGCAGCTTAGCGGGAGACTTGGGGGAGACCCAGTGCTTC. Residues: CASSLAGDLGETQCF.

The V and J genes are TRBV7-2 and TRBJ2-1; 10 positions agree with TRBD2. The CDR3 consists of 16 residues. J lost 8 bases, V lost 3 bases, and 10 bases had no gene match. Germline V gene lookup returns CDR1 SGHTA and CDR2 FQGNSA. The chain's CDR3 is CASSLGSGRASDEQFF. As DNA, the CDR3 is TGTGCCAGCAGCTTGGGCAGCGGGAGGGCCTCCGATGAGCAGTTCTTC. Variable domain in full (rest from reference TRBV7-2 and TRBJ2-1): GAGVSQSPSNKVTEKGKDVELRCDPISGHTALYWYRQSLGQGLEFLIYFQGNSAPDKSGLPSDRFSAERTGGSVSTLTIQRTQQEDSAVYLCASSLGSGRASDEQFFGPGTRLTVL.

In this sample, this clonotype turned up many times. The chain combines TRBV20-1 with TRBJ2-5; D may be TRBD1 (6 bases). V lost 0 bases and J 5 bases, leaving 13 bases between the germline ends. This CDR3 contains 14 residues. The germline V gene encodes CDR1 DFQATT and CDR2 SNEGSKA (reference sequence). The CDR3 DNA follows: TGCAGTGCTAGAGAGCTAGGGGGTGAGGAGACCCAGTACTTC. This sequence encodes CSARELGGEETQYF.

This rearrangement joins TRBV6-2 or TRBV6-3 to TRBJ2-2; D is unresolved. Trimming left V 6 bases short and J 7 bases short, with 3 bases between. The germline CDR1 and CDR2 sequences are MNHEY and SVGEGT. The CDR3 consists of 10 residues. The CDR3 nucleotides are TGTGCCAGCAGGGACGGGGAGCTGTTTTTT. It encodes CASRDGELFF.

This clonotype was seen only a few times. The chain carries TRBV13 and TRBJ1-5; D may be TRBD1 (5 bases). Deletions cut 0 bases from V and 1 base from J, with 13 bases between. Germline CDR1 and CDR2: PRHDT and FYEKMQ (reference sequence). The CDR3 length is 17 residues. CDR3 region: CASSLGRGGESNQPQHF. The DNA for the CDR3 is TGTGCCAGCAGCTTAGGCCGGGGAGGGGAGAGCAATCAGCCCCAGCATTTT. The complete variable domain, with remaining parts taken from reference TRBV13 and TRBJ1-5, reads AAGVIQSPRHLIKEKRETATLKCYPIPRHDTVYWYQQGPGQDPQFLISFYEKMQSDKGSIPDRFSAQQFSDYHSELNMSSLELGDSALYFCASSLGRGGESNQPQHFGDGTRLSIL.

The chain carries TRBV19 and TRBJ1-3, with D unresolved. The germline V gene encodes CDR1 LNHDA and CDR2 SQIVND (reference sequence). The ends were cut back, 7 bases at V and 0 bases at J, with 13 bases in the middle. The CDR3 has 15 residues. This chain's CDR3 is CASKRLWSSGNTIYF. DNA of the CDR3: TGTGCCAGTAAGAGGTTGTGGAGCTCTGGAAACACCATATATTTT.

The table lists this clonotype with a few counts. This rearrangement joins TRBV12-3 or TRBV12-4 to TRBJ1-2; 7 nucleotides align to TRBD1. V was pared by 5 bases and J by 5 bases, with 11 bases of the junction left unmatched. This CDR3 region has 15 residues. The CDR3 sequence is CASSLETGRFYGYTF. CDR3 bases: TGTGCCAGCAGTCTCGAGACAGGGAGGTTTTATGGCTACACCTTC.

The rearrangement uses TRBV6-5 and TRBJ2-2, with 7 bases matching TRBD2. This CDR3 spans 15 amino acids. V was clipped by 0 bases and J by 5 bases; unmatched bases: 3. CDR1 is MNHEY, CDR2 SVGAGI, per germline. The CDR3 spells CASSYSGGRTGELFF. CDR3 nucleotide sequence: TGTGCCAGCAGTTACTCGGGAGGGAGGACCGGGGAGCTGTTTTTT.

The gene calls are TRBV6-1 and TRBJ1-5; TRBD1 matches at 7 bases. The CDR3 contains 16 residues. Germline-derived CDR1 and CDR2 are MNHNS and SASEGT. The V gene end was trimmed by 4 bases and the J gene end by 4 bases; junction bases not matched to a gene: 10. CDR3 DNA sequence: TGTGCCAGCAGTGGAAAGGGCAGGGGGTTTAATCAGCCCCAGCATTTT. Amino acids: CASSGKGRGFNQPQHF.

This clonotype has ten or more counts. CDR3 DNA sequence: TGTGCCAGCAGTTTATTACCAGGGGGCGGGGAAGAGACCCAGTACTTC. This gives the protein CASSLLPGGGEETQYF. This chain connects TRBV28 to TRBJ2-5; TRBD1 agrees at 8 bases. CDR1 MDHEN and CDR2 SYDVKM come from the germline V gene. CDR3 size: 16 residues. Trimming removed 1 base from V and 3 bases from J; junction bases left unmatched: 7.

This chain connects TRBV2 to TRBJ2-5, with a tentative D call TRBD2 (5 bases). The germline gives CDR1 SNHLY, CDR2 FYNNEI. This CDR3 is built from 11 residues. The V end was cut by 8 bases, the J end by 5 bases, with 9 bases between. The CDR3 region has the DNA TGTGCCAGCGGACTTCTGGAGACCCAGTACTTC. Its translation: CASGLLETQYF.

The genes are TRBV30 and TRBJ2-5; TRBD2 is a possible D gene (5 bases). Germline V lookup: CDR1 GTSNPN, CDR2 SVGIG (reference sequence). Trimming removed 1 base at V and 11 bases at J, with 14 bases between. The CDR3 loop spans 12 amino acids. The CDR3 here is CAWSERVDGQYF. CDR3 DNA: TGTGCCTGGAGTGAGAGGGTTGACGGGCAGTACTTC.

This clonotype has more than one count but fewer than ten. The V gene is TRBV6-5, the J gene TRBJ2-3, with a tentative D call TRBD1 (5 bases). CDR3 size: 15 residues. V lost 0 bases, J lost 6 bases, and 13 bases lay in between. Germline CDR1 MNHEY, CDR2 SVGAGI. The CDR3 DNA follows: TGTGCCAGCAGTTACTCTGGCAAGGACACGGATACGCAGTATTTT. Translation: CASSYSGKDTDTQYF.